This T cell receptor (beta chain) was sequenced in a study of identical twins. Study-wide points: Twin pairs' shared out-of-frame alpha sequences were enriched in low generation probability.

TCRdb reprocessed the 5' RACE reads via MiXCR and lists one record per CDR3 protein. The data hold hundreds of thousands of distinct CDR3 sequences, with roughly a quarter observed a single time. Comments on this clonotype: The antigen is unknown. The junction departs from germline at one end; a sequencing error may be responsible.

From germline, CDR1 is DFQATT and CDR2 SNEGSKA (reference sequence). There are 11 residues in the CDR3. The same sample was also used in a study of T cells expressing NK-cell markers. That study reports: HCMV serostatus: most of the eight sequenced donors positive, one negative. In several experiments, an anti-gamma-delta TCR antibody restricted sorting to alpha-beta TCR T cells.

Sequenced sample: CD4+ T cells sorted from blood. This clonotype was sampled from a woman between 18 and 29 years old in good health. The chain recombines TRBV20-1 with TRBJ1-1, with D hard to call. The CDR3 region is CSARVHTEAFF. Here the CDR3 DNA reads TGCAGTGCGAGAGTACACACTGAAGCTTTCTTT.